A selection of T cell receptor beta chains follows, all from one sample in a study of human T cells and chemical hapten exposure. TCRdb used MiXCR to reprocess the RACE reads, holding one entry per CDR3 protein. This table has about 68,000 distinct CDR3 sequences, approximately 11% appearing once. Sample: whole blood, taken in connection with sensitization to the hapten diphenylcyclopropenone (DPC). These receptor sequences come from a woman aged 45-60 years with alopecia areata. Some clones in this sample may be carry-over from other donors' samples. CDR3s leave out the opening cysteine and the closing phenylalanine or tryptophan.

V gene	J gene	CDR3 protein
TRBV5-1	TRBJ2-3	ASSQWITDTQY
TRBV20-1	TRBJ2-3	SAIASGTDTQY
TRBV28	TRBJ2-7	ASLEISSYEQY
TRBV7-2	TRBJ2-2	ASSQGQNTGELF
TRBV24-1	TRBJ2-3	ATSDFGRVCTDTQY
TRBV20-1	TRBJ2-3	SAIALAGGQDTQY
TRBV20-1	TRBJ2-7	SASGGSYEQY
TRBV7-2	TRBJ1-5	ASSLDSQPQH
TRBV7-3	TRBJ2-2	ASSLGSPNTGELF
TRBV18	TRBJ2-7	ASSSGATYEQY
TRBV4-3	TRBJ2-3	ASSQEGQRADTQY
TRBV7-3	TRBJ2-1	ASSLTPGSYNEQF
TRBV7-2	TRBJ1-6	ASSSGPGSNSPLH
TRBV18	TRBJ1-1	ASSPPAMGNTEAF
TRBV6-1	TRBJ1-1	ASSILGTEAF
TRBV3-1	TRBJ2-3	ASSQERPGKDTQY
TRBV7-3	TRBJ2-2	ASGWRGLTGELF
TRBV5-1	TRBJ1-1	ASSLMTGGGAEAF
TRBV12-3/TRBV12-4	TRBJ2-1	ASSTLGQGRNEQF
TRBV12-3/TRBV12-4	TRBJ2-1	ASSPPGTGGRNEQF
TRBV7-2	TRBJ2-1	ASSLSRGNNEQF
TRBV18	TRBJ2-1	ASSPGTSGRGWNEQF
TRBV5-1	TRBJ2-7	ASSFEDYGFSYEQY
TRBV6-2/TRBV6-3	TRBJ2-5	ASSYSSGQETQY
TRBV5-1	TRBJ2-3	ASSLTSGKADTQY
TRBV28	TRBJ2-7	ASSYGAAGNEQY
TRBV12-3/TRBV12-4	TRBJ1-1	ASSLTGIGTEAF
TRBV10-3	TRBJ1-1	AIRQGPKTEAF
TRBV3-1	TRBJ2-4	ASSQSGINIQY
TRBV10-3	TRBJ1-2	AISVSPQGQAGNYGYT
TRBV28	TRBJ1-2	ASSLGQPINYGYT
TRBV5-1	TRBJ2-7	ASSHEMGLAGAYEQY
TRBV7-2	TRBJ2-2	ASSFRNPGTGELF
TRBV7-9	TRBJ1-1	ASNQNTEAF
TRBV4-2	TRBJ2-3	ASSDTPRGSATDTQY
TRBV12-3/TRBV12-4	TRBJ2-5	ASSFTEIHGTQY
TRBV18	TRBJ2-7	ASSPDEQYSYEQY
TRBV20-1	TRBJ2-1	SASRGQYNEQF
TRBV5-1	TRBJ1-3	ASQGAGNTIY
TRBV29-1	TRBJ2-1	SVGATTGNEQF
TRBV20-1	TRBJ1-1	SASQTKTGTFRAEAF
TRBV3-1	TRBJ2-7	ASSQPGAHEQY
TRBV6-2/TRBV6-3	TRBJ2-1	ASSPPGGHNEQF
TRBV9	TRBJ2-3	ASSEIEAFTDTQY
TRBV5-1	TRBJ2-5	ASSSLVAGEQETQY
TRBV5-6	TRBJ1-1	ASSPRGDWDTEAF
TRBV18	TRBJ2-5	AITGGLQETQY
TRBV7-9	TRBJ1-4	ASSLGQGTATNEKLF
TRBV7-9	TRBJ2-5	ASSSGETQY
TRBV20-1	TRBJ2-7	SARGVAGSTYEQY
TRBV18	TRBJ2-1	ASSLDSGGPYNEQF
TRBV9	TRBJ2-7	ASSVERGKQY
TRBV2	TRBJ2-3	ASTERATDTQY
TRBV28	TRBJ1-1	ASSEGQGNTEAF
TRBV15	TRBJ2-3	ATSRGEVITDTQY
TRBV7-6	TRBJ1-1	ASSPRRWNTEAF
TRBV5-8	TRBJ1-2	ASSFHGSGNYGYT
TRBV4-2	TRBJ2-2	ASSRLAGSQNTGELF
TRBV11-2	TRBJ1-2	ASSLNFGEVDYGYT